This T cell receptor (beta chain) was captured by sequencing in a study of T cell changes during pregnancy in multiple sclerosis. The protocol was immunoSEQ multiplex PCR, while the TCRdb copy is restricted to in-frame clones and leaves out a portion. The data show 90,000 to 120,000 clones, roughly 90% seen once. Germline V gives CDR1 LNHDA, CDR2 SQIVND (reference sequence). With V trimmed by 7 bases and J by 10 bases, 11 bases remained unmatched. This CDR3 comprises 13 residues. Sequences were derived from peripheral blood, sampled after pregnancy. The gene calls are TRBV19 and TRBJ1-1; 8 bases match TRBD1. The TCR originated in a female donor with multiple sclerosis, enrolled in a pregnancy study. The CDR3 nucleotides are TGTGCCAGTAACGCTCAGGGGGCGCCCGGAGCTTTCTTT. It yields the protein CASNAQGAPGAFF.